These 9 T cell receptor beta chains originate from one sample sequenced in a study of T cell clonotyping in hematopoietic cell transplantation. As for time point: recipient sample about 28 days before transplant, after cytoreduction. Method: immunoSEQ multiplex PCR; TCRdb's copy keeps in-frame clones and lacks some. Among about 29,000 clones listed, over 60% were seen once. The sequencing used peripheral blood mononuclear cells, collected before stem cell transplant. The receptor source for this set is a woman aged 25 to 39 with chronic myeloid leukemia. Some clones in this sample may be carry-over from other donors' samples.

The chain links TRBV7-2 to TRBJ2-7, with D perhaps matching TRBD2 (6 bases). The CDR3 runs 14 residues. With 3 bases removed from V and 9 bases from J, the gap between germline ends came to 18 bases. Germline CDR1 reads SGHTA; CDR2 reads FQGNSA. CDR3 in DNA: TGTGCCAGCAGCTTGGGACTTTCTGCCCGGCGGCAGTACTTC. It encodes CASSLGLSARRQYF.

The chain is built from TRBV10-3 and TRBJ1-6; TRBD1 matches 8 bases. The CDR3 contains 14 residues. V was clipped by 9 bases and J by 7 bases; unmatched bases: 8. Germline values: CDR1 ENHRY, CDR2 SYGVKD. Here the CDR3 reads CAIAPGQENSPLHF. The CDR3 DNA reads TGTGCCATAGCTCCGGGACAGGAAAATTCACCCCTCCACTTT.

The rearrangement links TRBV6-5 to TRBJ2-3; D remains ambiguous. CDR3 length: 14 amino acids. Germline V gives CDR1 MNHEY, CDR2 SVGAGI. V shed 4 bases and J shed 2 bases, with 10 bases lying between them. Here the CDR3 reads CASSFLRPTDTQYF. The CDR3 DNA is TGTGCCAGCAGTTTCCTGAGACCCACAGATACGCAGTATTTT.

The chain links TRBV30 to TRBJ2-3; maybe TRBD1 (7 bases). The V and J ends lost 6 bases and 0 bases respectively, with 13 bases between them. Germline-derived CDR1 and CDR2 are GTSNPN and SVGIG (reference sequence). This CDR3 spans 14 amino acids. CDR3 residues: CACNSGGSTDTQYF. DNA for the CDR3: TGTGCCTGTAATTCAGGGGGGAGCACAGATACGCAGTATTTT. Complete variable domain (other parts from reference TRBV30 and TRBJ2-3): SQTIHQWPATLVQPVGSPLSLECTVEGTSNPNLYWYRQAAGRGLQLLFYSVGIGQISSEVPQNLSASRPQDRQFILSSKKLLLSDSGFYLCACNSGGSTDTQYFGPGTRLTVL.

The J gene is TRBJ2-7, the V gene TRBV2; D call uncertain. The germline V gene encodes CDR1 SNHLY and CDR2 FYNNEI. The CDR3 runs 11 residues. Trimming cost V 5 bases and J 2 bases, with 4 bases left between them. In DNA form, the CDR3 reads TGTGCCAGCAGTCCCGCCTACGAGCAGTACTTC. Encoded protein: CASSPAYEQYF.

The chain combines TRBV28 with TRBJ1-2, with TRBD1 matching over 11 bases. The CDR3 contains 17 residues. J gave up 3 bases and V 3 bases, and 9 bases lay outside the gene matches. Germline V lookup: CDR1 MDHEN, CDR2 SYDVKM. CDR3 sequence (DNA): TGTGCCAGCAGTTTGGGGAGTCGGACAGGGGGCTACTATGGCTACACCTTC. Translated: CASSLGSRTGGYYGYTF.

The chain has TRBV14 and TRBJ2-5; D gene ambiguous. Trimming cost V 1 base and J 4 bases, with 10 bases left between them. CDR1 and CDR2 (germline): SGHDN, FVKESK. The length of the CDR3 is 14 residues. DNA of the CDR3: TGTGCCAGCAGCCAAGTAGCCCCCTTAGAGACCCAGTACTTC. Translated: CASSQVAPLETQYF.

The V and J genes are TRBV7-6 and TRBJ2-7; 11 bases agree with TRBD1. The CDR3 spans 16 residues. CDR1 is SGHVS, CDR2 FNYEAQ, per germline. V was pared by 1 base and J by 4 bases, with 6 bases of the junction left unmatched. CDR3 in amino acids: CASSLEDRDRGYEQYF. CDR3 nucleotide sequence: TGTGCCAGCAGCTTAGAGGACCGGGACAGGGGGTACGAGCAGTACTTC.

The chain couples TRBV6-6 to TRBJ2-2, with 8 bases identical to TRBD1. The germline V gene has CDR1 MNHNY and CDR2 SVGAGI (reference sequence). The CDR3 is 15 residues long. The V segment lost 5 bases and the J segment 5 bases; nucleotides outside the gene matches: 7. The CDR3 loop reads CASSHRGSSTGELFF. Here the CDR3 DNA reads TGTGCCAGCAGTCACAGGGGGTCTTCTACCGGGGAGCTGTTTTTT.